This T cell receptor (beta chain) derives from a study of CD8 T cells in ankylosing spondylitis. TCRdb recomputed calls from the 5' RACE reads with MiXCR, one row per CDR3 protein. The table has about 240,000 distinct CDR3 sequences, 8% to 9.5% seen once. Germline loops: CDR1 ENHRY, CDR2 SYGVKD. There are 11 residues in the CDR3. Study-level points and caveats: Disease-linked clones proved CD8+ and comparatively uncommon in peripheral blood.

This clonotype was seen at least ten times. The target antigen is unknown. At one end, the junction sequence differs from germline, possibly due to a read error. The rearrangement links TRBV10-3 to TRBJ2-4, with D perhaps TRBD1 (5 bases). This receptor was obtained from a male donor with ankylosing spondylitis or in good health (not recorded which). The sequenced sample was blood, either unsorted or a sorted T cell fraction (not recorded which). The CDR3 DNA sequence: TGTGCCATCAGTGAAGGGGATTATCGAATTTTC. Translation: CAISEGDYRIF.